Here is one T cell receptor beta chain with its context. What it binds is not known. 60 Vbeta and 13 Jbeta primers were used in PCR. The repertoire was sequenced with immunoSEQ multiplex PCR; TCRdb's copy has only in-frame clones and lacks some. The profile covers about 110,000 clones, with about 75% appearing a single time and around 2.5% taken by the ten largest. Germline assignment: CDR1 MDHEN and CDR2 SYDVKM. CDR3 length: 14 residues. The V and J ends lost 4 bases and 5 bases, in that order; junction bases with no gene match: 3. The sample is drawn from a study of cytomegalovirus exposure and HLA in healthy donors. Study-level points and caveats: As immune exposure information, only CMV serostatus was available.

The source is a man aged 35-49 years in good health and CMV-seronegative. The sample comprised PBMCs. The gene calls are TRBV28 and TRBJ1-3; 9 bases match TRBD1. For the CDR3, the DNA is TGTGCCAGCAGTTCCACAGGGGGCAGAAACACCATATATTTT. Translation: CASSSTGGRNTIYF. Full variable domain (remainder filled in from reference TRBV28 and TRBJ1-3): DVKVTQSSRYLVKRTGEKVFLECVQDMDHENMFWYRQDPGLGLRLIYFSYDVKMKEKGDIPEGYSVSREKKERFSLILESASTNQTSMYLCASSSTGGRNTIYFGEGSWLTVV.